The 12 T cell receptor beta chains in this list originate from one sample, sequenced in a study of blood T cells in healthy people across ages. Through a sample-barcoded 5' primer and a J-beta primer mix, a second PCR was run for roughly 6 to 11 cycles. One entry per CDR3 protein results from TCRdb running MiXCR on the 5' RACE reads. The table lists about 800,000 distinct CDR3 sequences, roughly 50% of them singletons. Sequencing was performed on blood. All receptors come from a young man in good health.

The V and J genes are TRBV4-2 and TRBJ1-1, with D possibly TRBD1 on 6 matching bases. The CDR3 spans 16 residues. Between the trimmed V and J ends, which lost 0 bases and 4 bases, there was a span of 15 bases. CDR1 is LGHNA, CDR2 YNFKEQ, per germline. The CDR3 nucleotides read TGTGCCAGCAGCCAAGAGGAGGGGGATATCGGCACTGAAGCTTTCTTT. Translating gives CASSQEEGDIGTEAFF.

The chain links TRBV6-1 to TRBJ2-1; weak D call: TRBD2 (5 bases). Germline V CDR1 and CDR2: MNHNS, SASEGT. The CDR3 runs 15 residues. V was pared by 1 base and J by 6 bases, with 13 bases between. The CDR3 is CASSEVAPAGNEQFF. Written as DNA, the CDR3 is TGTGCCAGCAGTGAAGTTGCGCCGGCGGGCAATGAGCAGTTCTTC.

This clonotype was picked up a small number of times. The chain is built from TRBV4-2 and TRBJ2-1; TRBD2 is a possible D gene (6 bases). The CDR3 consists of 15 residues. In germline, CDR1 is LGHNA, CDR2 YNFKEQ. Trimming removed 1 base at V and 5 bases at J, with 12 bases between. CDR3 amino acids: CASSQAGVGNNEQFF. The CDR3 DNA follows: TGTGCCAGCAGCCAAGCGGGAGTGGGGAACAATGAGCAGTTCTTC.

The chain links TRBV6-2 or TRBV6-3 to TRBJ2-5; D remains ambiguous. CDR1 is MNHEY, CDR2 SVGEGT, per germline. With 2 bases removed from V and 0 bases from J, the gap between germline ends came to 10 bases. This CDR3 region has 15 residues. The CDR3 bases are TGTGCCAGCAGTTACCCCGAGAACTACCAAGAGACCCAGTACTTC. Its protein is CASSYPENYQETQYF.

The chain is built from TRBV11-3 and TRBJ2-2; no clear D gene. The CDR3 contains 14 residues. Per the germline V gene, CDR1 is SGHNT and CDR2 is YENEEA. V was cut by 11 bases and J by 4 bases, with 17 bases left in between. Here the CDR3 DNA reads TGTGCCTCGGCGGTGGGCGGCCGCACCGGGGAGCTGTTTTTT. Protein sequence: CASAVGGRTGELFF.

The V call is TRBV9, the J call TRBJ2-1; 12 bases fit TRBD2. This CDR3 has 17 residues. J lost 10 bases, V lost 3 bases, and 14 bases had no gene match. The germline V gene has CDR1 SGDLS and CDR2 YYNGEE. As DNA, the CDR3 is TGTGCCAGCAGCGCGAGAGGTCCTAGCGGGGGGGTAGGCGAGCAGTTCTTC. Translating it yields CASSARGPSGGVGEQFF.

On this clonotype: One junction end disagrees with the germline gene, perhaps due to a read error. The rearrangement links TRBV7-9 to TRBJ2-4, with D unresolved. The DNA matches TRBJ2-7 better at its end, which makes the J call doubtful. The CDR3 is made up of 14 amino acids. Germline V gene data show CDR1 as SEHNR and CDR2 as FQNEAQ (reference sequence). DNA for the CDR3: TGTGCCAGTAGCTTCCCAGATGCCTCCTACGAGCAGTACTTC. It translates to CASSFPDASYEQYF.

The J gene is TRBJ2-5, the V gene TRBV20-1; 11 positions agree with TRBD2. This CDR3 is built from 17 residues. Germline V lookup: CDR1 DFQATT, CDR2 SNEGSKA (reference sequence). The junction had 17 bases not matched to a gene; V was cut back by 6 bases and J by 5 bases. CDR3 region: CSAQPPSGRPRAETQYF. The DNA of the CDR3 is TGCAGTGCCCAACCCCCTAGCGGGAGGCCCAGGGCGGAGACCCAGTACTTC.

This clonotype was seen a single time. The gene calls are TRBV2 and TRBJ2-5, with D possibly being TRBD2 (5 bases). V was cut by 4 bases and J by 4 bases, with 13 bases left in between. This CDR3 is 14 amino acids long. Per germline, CDR1 SNHLY and CDR2 FYNNEI. The CDR3 DNA reads as TGTGCCAGCAGTGGAACACTAGTGGGAGAGACCCAGTACTTC. It translates to CASSGTLVGETQYF.

The V call is TRBV2, the J call TRBJ1-5, with TRBD1 as a possible D gene (5 bases). The germline gives CDR1 SNHLY, CDR2 FYNNEI. This CDR3 comprises 13 residues. The germline V and J ends were trimmed by 6 bases and 4 bases, with 10 bases remaining between them. This CDR3 reads CASRGLENQPQHF. The CDR3, as DNA: TGTGCCAGCAGGGGGCTTGAGAATCAGCCCCAGCATTTT. Looking up the rest from reference TRBV2 and TRBJ1-5 gives the full variable domain: EPEVTQTPSHQVTQMGQEVILRCVPISNHLYFYWYRQILGQKVEFLVSFYNNEISEKSEIFDDQFSVERPDGSNFTLKIRSTKLEDSAMYFCASRGLENQPQHFGDGTRLSIL.

The CDR3 region is CASSSKTGGRMETQYF. In nucleotides, the CDR3 is TGTGCCAGCAGCTCCAAGACAGGGGGCCGTATGGAGACCCAGTACTTC. The rearrangement uses TRBV5-4 and TRBJ2-7; 10 bases are shared with TRBD1. The DNA end favors TRBJ2-5, so the J call may be wrong. CDR3 length equals 16 residues. Germline V gene sequence: CDR1 SGHNT, CDR2 YYREEE (reference sequence).

The rearrangement links TRBV5-1 to TRBJ1-1; D is undetermined. Per germline, CDR1 SGHRS and CDR2 YFSETQ. This CDR3 comprises 15 residues. The V end lost 3 bases, the J end lost 5 bases, and 17 bases lay between the germline ends. This CDR3 reads CASSSRQGPGTEAFF. In DNA form, the CDR3 reads TGCGCCAGCAGCTCCCGACAAGGACCCGGGACTGAAGCTTTCTTT. Combining the CDR3 with reference TRBV5-1 and TRBJ1-1 gives the whole variable domain KAGVTQTPRYLIKTRGQQVTLSCSPISGHRSVSWYQQTPGQGLQFLFEYFSETQRNKGNFPGRFSGRQFSNSRSEMNVSTLELGDSALYLCASSSRQGPGTEAFFGQGTRLTVV.